The 23 T cell receptor beta chains below come from one sample, sequenced in a study of blood T cell repertoires in COVID-19 (dated by TCRdb to the early 2020s). Libraries were made using the immunoSEQ multiplex PCR assay. TCRdb carries this immuneACCESS record with in-frame sequences only. Its versions omit some clonotypes, under half of them owing to an unresolved V gene in the studies checked, with the rest unexplained. A total of around 100,000 clones appear in this sample, 75% to 90% of them only once. Of the sample, about 32% falls within the top ten clones. Sequencing was carried out using peripheral blood. These receptors were collected from a woman aged 80 or over with acute or convalescent COVID-19.

This clone was seen once. V usage is TRBV19 and J usage is TRBJ1-1, with 7 nucleotides matching TRBD1. The ends lost 5 bases at V and 6 bases at J; junction bases unmatched: 6. Germline V gene data show CDR1 as LNHDA and CDR2 as SQIVND (reference sequence). The CDR3 sequence is 13 residues long. CDR3 nucleotide sequence: TGTGCCAGTAGTGGACAGGAAAGGTCTGAAGCTTTCTTT. This translates into CASSGQERSEAFF. The full variable domain, its missing parts supplied by reference TRBV19 and TRBJ1-1, is DGGITQSPKYLFRKEGQNVTLSCEQNLNHDAMYWYRQDPGQGLRLIYYSQIVNDFQKGDIAEGYSVSREKKESFPLTVTSAQKNPTAFYLCASSGQERSEAFFGQGTRLTVV.

The chain recombines TRBV19 with TRBJ2-3, with D perhaps matching TRBD1 (7 bases). The CDR3 is made up of 15 amino acids. Germline V lookup: CDR1 LNHDA, CDR2 SQIVND (reference sequence). Trimming stripped 5 bases from V and 0 bases from J, with 12 bases between. CDR3 sequence: CASSAGTASTDTQYF. DNA for the CDR3: TGTGCCAGTAGTGCGGGGACAGCTAGCACAGATACGCAGTATTTT.

J is TRBJ1-2 and V is TRBV7-9; 7 bases are shared with TRBD1. This CDR3 is built from 17 residues. Germline CDR1 reads SEHNR; CDR2 reads FQNEAQ (reference sequence). Losses at the gene ends were 0 bases for V and 6 bases for J; bases not matched to a gene: 13. CDR3 coding DNA: TGTGCCAGCAGCTTAGCGGGACAGACCTTGCATCGGGATGGCTACACCTTC. This codes for CASSLAGQTLHRDGYTF.

The rearrangement links TRBV6-5 to TRBJ2-7; TRBD1 agrees at 9 bases. CDR1 is MNHEY and CDR2 is SVGAGI in the germline V gene. The CDR3 sequence is 15 residues long. V was pared by 6 bases and J by 2 bases, with 8 bases of the junction left unmatched. The CDR3 region has the DNA TGTGCCAGCAGGTCACCGGGACAGGGCACCTACGAGCAGTACTTC. The encoded protein is CASRSPGQGTYEQYF.

The chain carries TRBV28 and TRBJ1-1, with 7 bases aligning to TRBD1. The V gene end was trimmed by 4 bases and the J gene end by 1 base; junction bases not matched to a gene: 6. CDR1 and CDR2 (germline): MDHEN, SYDVKM. The CDR3 has 15 amino acids. The DNA of the CDR3 is TGTGCCAGCAGTTCCACCGGGACAGCGAACACTGAAGCTTTCTTT. It codes for CASSSTGTANTEAFF.

V usage is TRBV6-5 and J usage is TRBJ2-2, with D perhaps TRBD1 (5 bases). The CDR3 runs 15 residues. V gave up 2 bases and J gave up 6 bases, with 13 bases separating them. Germline V lookup: CDR1 MNHEY, CDR2 SVGAGI. The CDR3 spells CASSYGSGWAGELFF. The CDR3 region has the DNA TGTGCCAGCAGTTACGGTTCAGGGTGGGCCGGGGAGCTGTTTTTT.

V gene TRBV4-1 combines with J gene TRBJ1-4; unclear D gene. Germline loops: CDR1 MGHRA, CDR2 YSYEKL. The CDR3 length is 15 residues. Trimming took off 5 bases at V and 7 bases at J, with 17 bases between the two ends. The CDR3 reads CASSSSGASSEKLFF. CDR3 sequence (DNA): TGCGCCAGCAGCTCATCGGGAGCTTCGAGTGAAAAACTGTTTTTT.

The rearrangement uses TRBV7-2 and TRBJ2-5; D unclear. Germline assignment: CDR1 SGHTA and CDR2 FQGNSA. This CDR3 is built from 13 residues. Trimming stripped 4 bases from V and 0 bases from J, with 6 bases between. Written as DNA, the CDR3 is TGTGCCAGCAGCTCCCGGTACCAAGAGACCCAGTACTTC. Translation gives CASSSRYQETQYF.

V and J are TRBV7-3 and TRBJ2-2, with D possibly being TRBD2 (5 bases). Per the germline V gene, CDR1 is SGHTA and CDR2 is FQGTGA. V was trimmed by 4 bases and J by 6 bases, leaving 12 bases between them. This CDR3 has 14 residues. CDR3 loop: CASSSGSWAGELFF. Written as DNA, the CDR3 is TGTGCCAGCAGCTCGGGGTCTTGGGCCGGGGAGCTGTTTTTT.

This clone was seen a few times. This chain connects TRBV15 to TRBJ2-3; weak D call: TRBD2 (5 bases). Between the trimmed V and J ends, which lost 1 base and 5 bases, there was a span of 13 bases. This CDR3 comprises 15 residues. Germline V CDR1 and CDR2: LNHNV, YYDKDF (reference sequence). CDR3 loop: CATSRGSSIVDTQYF. The CDR3 DNA follows: TGTGCCACCAGCAGAGGGTCTAGCATAGTAGATACGCAGTATTTT.

V is TRBV14 and J is TRBJ2-1, with TRBD1 identical over 10 bases. The J segment lost 6 bases and the V segment lost 5 bases, leaving 7 bases of the junction unmatched. The CDR3 sequence is 15 residues long. Germline V lookup: CDR1 SGHDN, CDR2 FVKESK. As DNA, the CDR3 is TGTGCCAGCAGCAAACCGGGACAGGGGACCAATGAGCAGTTCTTC. Protein product: CASSKPGQGTNEQFF.

The chain employs TRBV29-1 and TRBJ1-2; 8 bases match TRBD1. In germline, CDR1 is SQVTM, CDR2 ANQGSEA. This CDR3 contains 16 residues. V was clipped by 6 bases and J by 0 bases; unmatched bases: 12. CDR3 bases: TGCAGCGTCTCCTCCCCCGGACAGGGAGCTAACTATGGCTACACCTTC. As protein: CSVSSPGQGANYGYTF.

The chain joins TRBV9 to TRBJ2-3; the match to TRBD2 covers 8 bases. Germline V gives CDR1 SGDLS, CDR2 YYNGEE. Unmatched junction bases numbered 12, after V lost 1 base and J lost 8 bases. The CDR3 is 16 amino acids. DNA for the CDR3: TGTGCCAGCAGCGTACTGTCGGGGGGGAATTCCGGTACGCAGTATTTT. Protein: CASSVLSGGNSGTQYF.

The chain combines TRBV7-2 with TRBJ1-3; TRBD1 matches at 7 bases. CDR1 SGHTA and CDR2 FQGNSA come from the germline V gene. J lost 3 bases, V lost 0 bases, and 5 bases had no gene match. This CDR3 comprises 16 residues. CDR3 DNA: TGTGCCAGCAGCTTAGCCAGACAGGGAGGTGGAAACACCATATATTTT. Its protein product is CASSLARQGGGNTIYF.

V and J are TRBV27 and TRBJ1-1; D gene uncertain. The germline V gene has CDR1 MNHEY and CDR2 SMNVEV (reference sequence). The CDR3 sequence is 13 residues long. The ends were cut back, 3 bases at V and 0 bases at J, with 5 bases in the middle. CDR3 amino acids: CASSLTMNTEAFF. The DNA of the CDR3 is TGTGCCAGCAGTTTGACAATGAACACTGAAGCTTTCTTT.

This clone was detected a few times. The chain carries TRBV24-1 and TRBJ1-2; 9 nucleotides agree with TRBD1. Trimming took 2 bases from V and 4 from J; bases not matched to a gene: 7. Germline assignment: CDR1 KGHDR and CDR2 SFDVKD. CDR3 length: 16 residues. The CDR3: CATSDSGQGFGYGYTF. The CDR3 DNA reads as TGTGCCACCAGTGATTCGGGACAGGGTTTTGGCTATGGCTACACCTTC.

J is TRBJ1-2 and V is TRBV10-3, with D possibly TRBD1 on 5 matching bases. Per the germline V gene, CDR1 is ENHRY and CDR2 is SYGVKD. Trimming removed 6 bases at V and 6 bases at J, with 14 bases between. This CDR3 has 13 amino acids. The CDR3 bases are TGTGCCATCAGGGGGGGGGAGGAGGATGGCTACACCTTC. It yields the protein CAIRGGEEDGYTF.

The chain uses TRBV6-4 and TRBJ1-3, with 11 bases aligning to TRBD1. The CDR3 totals 16 residues. Germline lookup yields CDR1 MRHNA and CDR2 SNTAGT. V was pared by 7 bases and J by 2 bases, with 7 bases of the junction left unmatched. CDR3 sequence (DNA): TGTGCCAGCACCGGACAGGGGGCGAGAGCTGGAAACACCATATATTTT. The encoded protein is CASTGQGARAGNTIYF.

The rearrangement joins TRBV28 to TRBJ1-5, with D possibly being TRBD1 (6 bases). The germline gives CDR1 MDHEN, CDR2 SYDVKM. V was trimmed by 6 bases and J by 3 bases, leaving 12 bases between them. The CDR3 runs 14 residues. The CDR3 region has the DNA TGTGCCAGCAGACCAGGGGCCTTCAATCAGCCCCAGCATTTT. This translates into CASRPGAFNQPQHF.

This rearrangement joins TRBV28 to TRBJ1-1; 7 nucleotides agree with TRBD1. The CDR3 has 14 amino acids. Losses at the gene ends were 6 bases for V and 3 bases for J; bases not matched to a gene: 7. From germline, CDR1 is MDHEN and CDR2 SYDVKM. The CDR3 sequence: CASRILQGDTEAFF. DNA of the CDR3: TGTGCCAGCAGAATCCTCCAGGGGGACACTGAAGCTTTCTTT. Full variable domain (outside the CDR3, taken from reference TRBV28 and TRBJ1-1): DVKVTQSSRYLVKRTGEKVFLECVQDMDHENMFWYRQDPGLGLRLIYFSYDVKMKEKGDIPEGYSVSREKKERFSLILESASTNQTSMYLCASRILQGDTEAFFGQGTRLTVV.

The chain couples TRBV6-1 to TRBJ2-3; TRBD2 matches 8 bases. CDR1 MNHNS and CDR2 SASEGT come from the germline V gene. CDR3 length: 16 amino acids. Unmatched junction bases numbered 8, after V lost 4 bases and J lost 2 bases. DNA for the CDR3: TGTGCCAGCAGTGTACTAGCGACTAGCGCCACAGATACGCAGTATTTT. The encoded protein is CASSVLATSATDTQYF.

The V call is TRBV3-1 (or the pseudogene TRBV3-2), the J call TRBJ1-3; D gene uncertain. The V gene's germline CDR1 is LGHDT and CDR2 YNNKEL (reference sequence). This CDR3 spans 17 amino acids. V dropped 1 base and J dropped 0 bases, with 13 bases sitting between them. DNA of the CDR3: TGTGCCAGCAGCCAAGTTCCCAGGTCTTACTCTGGAAACACCATATATTTT. This codes for CASSQVPRSYSGNTIYF.

The CDR3 region has the DNA TGTGCCAGCTCACCCGGGACACCTAATGAAAAACTGTTTTTT. Its translation is CASSPGTPNEKLFF. The chain recombines TRBV18 with TRBJ1-4; a possible D gene is TRBD1 (6 bases). V gave up 3 bases and J gave up 3 bases, with 8 bases separating them. Per the germline V gene, CDR1 is KGHSH and CDR2 is LQKENI. The CDR3 consists of 14 residues.